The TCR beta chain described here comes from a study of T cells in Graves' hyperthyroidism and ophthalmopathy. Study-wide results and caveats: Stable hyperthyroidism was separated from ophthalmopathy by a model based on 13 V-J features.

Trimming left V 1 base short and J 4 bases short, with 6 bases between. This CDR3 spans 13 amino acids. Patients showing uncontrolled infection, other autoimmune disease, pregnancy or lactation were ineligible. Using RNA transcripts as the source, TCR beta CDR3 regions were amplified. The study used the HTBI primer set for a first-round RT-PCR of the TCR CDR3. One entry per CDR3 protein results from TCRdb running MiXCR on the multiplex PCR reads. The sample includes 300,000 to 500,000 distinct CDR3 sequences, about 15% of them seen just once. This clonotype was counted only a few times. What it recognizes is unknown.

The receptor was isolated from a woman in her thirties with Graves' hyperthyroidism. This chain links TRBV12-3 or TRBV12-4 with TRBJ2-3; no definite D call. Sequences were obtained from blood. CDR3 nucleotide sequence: TGTGCCAGCAGTTTAGAGCGATCAGATACGCAGTATTTT. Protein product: CASSLERSDTQYF.